These 9 T cell receptor beta chains originate from one sample sequenced in a study of blood T cell repertoires in COVID-19. Assay: immunoSEQ multiplex PCR; the TCRdb copy retains only in-frame clones and omits some. The data hold about 190,000 clones, with around 89% observed a single time. Material: peripheral blood. These receptors were obtained from a woman aged 25-40 years with acute or convalescent COVID-19.

This clone was observed a handful of times. The chain uses TRBV27 and TRBJ1-6; D might be TRBD1 (5 bases). The CDR3 covers 13 residues. Germline CDR1 reads MNHEY; CDR2 reads SMNVEV (reference sequence). V lost 6 bases and J 13 bases, leaving 16 bases between the germline ends. CDR3 coding DNA: TGTGCCAGCAGCTCCACTGGGGGGGTTCCCCTCCACTTT. It specifies CASSSTGGVPLHF.

The J gene is TRBJ2-5, the V gene TRBV6-5; D is perhaps TRBD2 (5 bases). The CDR3 length is 11 residues. Germline V CDR1 and CDR2: MNHEY, SVGAGI. V was pared by 7 bases and J by 4 bases, with 7 bases between. The CDR3 spells CASTEGETQYF. The DNA for the CDR3 is TGTGCCAGCACCGAGGGAGAGACCCAGTACTTC.

This clone was observed a single time. The chain carries TRBV29-1 and TRBJ2-7, with 9 bases matching TRBD1. The germline V gene has CDR1 SQVTM and CDR2 ANQGSEA. The CDR3 extends over 13 amino acids. The trim removed 7 bases at V and 4 bases at J, leaving 8 bases unmatched. CDR3 coding DNA: TGCAGCGGAGGACAGGGGCTAACGTACGAGCAGTACTTC. This encodes CSGGQGLTYEQYF.

The rearrangement uses TRBV6-1 and TRBJ1-6, with D unclear. V lost 0 bases, J lost 8 bases, and 8 bases lay in between. Germline lookup yields CDR1 MNHNS and CDR2 SASEGT. This CDR3 is 14 amino acids long. CDR3 sequence reads: CASSEARGDSPLHF. CDR3 DNA sequence: TGTGCCAGCAGTGAAGCGCGCGGGGATTCACCCCTCCACTTT.

The V gene is TRBV28, the J gene TRBJ1-2; TRBD1 matches 9 bases. Germline-derived CDR1 and CDR2 are MDHEN and SYDVKM. With 5 bases clipped from V and 7 bases from J, the junction kept 11 bases outside the gene matches. The CDR3 contains 15 residues. The CDR3 DNA reads as TGTGCCAGCAGTCTGGGGCCGGGACAGGGTTTTGGCTACACCTTC. It is translated as CASSLGPGQGFGYTF.

The rearrangement links TRBV7-8 to TRBJ2-3; D ambiguous. The CDR3 has 13 residues. From germline, CDR1 is SGHVS and CDR2 FQNEAQ. Trimming stripped 7 bases from V and 3 bases from J, with 11 bases between. The CDR3 region is CASMWAGTDTQYF. For the CDR3, the DNA is TGTGCCAGCATGTGGGCCGGAACAGATACGCAGTATTTT. The complete variable domain, with remaining parts taken from reference TRBV7-8 and TRBJ2-3, reads GAGVSQSPRYKVAKRGQDVALRCDPISGHVSLFWYQQALGQGPEFLTYFQNEAQLDKSGLPSDRFFAERPEGSVSTLKIQRTQQEDSAVYLCASMWAGTDTQYFGPGTRLTVL.

This clone was picked up one time. Mismatch with germline at one junction end may stem from a read error. J is TRBJ1-5 and V is TRBV28; weak D call: TRBD1 (6 bases). Germline values: CDR1 MDHEN, CDR2 SYDVKM. The CDR3 runs 13 residues. CDR3 amino acids: CASSRIVQGPWDF. The CDR3 DNA sequence: TGTGCCAGCAGCCGAATTGTACAGGGCCCGTGGGATTTT. The whole variable domain, filled in from reference TRBV28 and TRBJ1-5, reads DVKVTQSSRYLVKRTGEKVFLECVQDMDHENMFWYRQDPGLGLRLIYFSYDVKMKEKGDIPEGYSVSREKKERFSLILESASTNQTSMYLCASSRIVQGPWDFGDGTRLSIL.

The chain links TRBV19 to TRBJ1-1; D is perhaps TRBD1 (5 bases). With 0 bases removed from V and 8 bases from J, the gap between germline ends came to 10 bases. The CDR3 sequence is 13 residues long. In germline, CDR1 is LNHDA, CDR2 SQIVND (reference sequence). As DNA, the CDR3 is TGTGCCAGTAGTATAGACGGGGGTGGCGAAGCTTTCTTT. Translating it yields CASSIDGGGEAFF.

This clone showed up just once. V usage is TRBV28 and J usage is TRBJ1-2; D possibly corresponds to TRBD1 (5 bases). This CDR3 has 13 residues. Germline CDR1 and CDR2: MDHEN and SYDVKM. V was trimmed by 1 base and J by 10 bases, leaving 13 bases between them. CDR3 DNA: TGTGCCAGCAGTTTATTATTAGGGGACTCCTACACCTTC. It is translated as CASSLLLGDSYTF.